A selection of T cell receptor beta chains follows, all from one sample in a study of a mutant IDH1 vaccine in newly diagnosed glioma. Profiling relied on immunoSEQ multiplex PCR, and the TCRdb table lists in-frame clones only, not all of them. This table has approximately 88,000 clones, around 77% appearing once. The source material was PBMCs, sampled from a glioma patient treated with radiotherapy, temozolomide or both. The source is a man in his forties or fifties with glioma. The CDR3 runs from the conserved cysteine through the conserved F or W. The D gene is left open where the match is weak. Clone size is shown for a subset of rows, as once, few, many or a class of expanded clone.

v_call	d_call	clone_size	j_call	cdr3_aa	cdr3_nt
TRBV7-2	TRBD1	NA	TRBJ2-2	CASSQDRRANTGELFF	TGTGCCAGCAGCCAGGACAGGCGGGCAAACACCGGGGAGCTGTTTTTT
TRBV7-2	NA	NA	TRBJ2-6	CASSSKVSSGANVLTF	TGTGCCAGCAGCTCCAAGGTCAGCTCTGGGGCCAACGTCCTGACTTTC
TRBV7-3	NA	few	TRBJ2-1	CASSLIVSSHEQFF	TGTGCCAGCAGCTTAATTGTGAGCAGCCATGAGCAGTTCTTC
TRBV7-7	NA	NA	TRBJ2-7	CASSLGTGEGSEQYF	TGTGCTAGCAGCTTAGGGACCGGAGAGGGGTCCGAGCAGTACTTC
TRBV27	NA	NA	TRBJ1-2	CASSPQHRNYGYTF	TGTGCCAGCAGTCCCCAACACAGAAACTATGGCTACACCTTC
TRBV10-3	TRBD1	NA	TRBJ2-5	CAIRQGVQETQYF	TGTGCCATCAGACAGGGGGTTCAAGAGACCCAGTACTTC
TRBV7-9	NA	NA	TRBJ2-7	CASSLNPSEQYF	TGTGCCAGCAGCTTAAATCCATCGGAGCAGTACTTC
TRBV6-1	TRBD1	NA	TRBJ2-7	CASSDAGQGHEQYF	TGTGCCAGCAGTGATGCGGGACAGGGGCACGAGCAGTACTTC
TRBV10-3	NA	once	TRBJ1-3	CAIRPGPGNTIYF	TGTGCCATCAGGCCAGGCCCTGGAAACACCATATATTTT
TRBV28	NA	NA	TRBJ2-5	CASSPTQPGAQETQYF	TGTGCCAGCAGTCCTACACAGCCGGGGGCCCAAGAGACCCAGTACTTC
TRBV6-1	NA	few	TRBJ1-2	CASSESRGLGGYTF	TGTGCCAGCAGTGAGTCGAGGGGTCTGGGGGGCTACACCTTC
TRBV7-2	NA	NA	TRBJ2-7	CASSPNPGGDEQYF	TGTGCCAGCAGCCCCAATCCGGGGGGCGACGAGCAGTACTTC
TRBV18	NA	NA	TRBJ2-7	CASSPQGVSGEQYF	TGTGCCAGCTCACCCCAGGGAGTTTCGGGCGAGCAGTACTTC
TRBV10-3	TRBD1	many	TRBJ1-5	CAISAAGQVGNQPQHF	TGTGCCATCAGTGCCGCTGGACAGGTGGGAAATCAGCCCCAGCATTTT
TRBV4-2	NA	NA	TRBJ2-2	CASSQDRPTGELFF	TGTGCCAGCAGCCAAGACCGGCCCACCGGGGAGCTGTTTTTT
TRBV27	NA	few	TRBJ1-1	CASSLSPGFSAFF	TGTGCCAGCAGTTTATCGCCTGGGTTTTCGGCTTTCTTT
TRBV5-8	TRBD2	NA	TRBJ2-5	CASSRGLAGGKETQYF	TGTGCCAGCAGCCGCGGACTAGCGGGGGGGAAAGAGACCCAGTACTTC
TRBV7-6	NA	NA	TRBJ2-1	CASSLPPGVRSYNEQFF	TGTGCCAGCAGCTTACCCCCAGGCGTACGCTCCTACAATGAGCAGTTCTTC
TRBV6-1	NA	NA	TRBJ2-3	CASSDRLVRTQYF	TGTGCCAGCAGTGACCGCCTGGTCCGTACGCAGTATTTT
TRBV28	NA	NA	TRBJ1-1	CASSLNVRAPNTEAFF	TGTGCCAGCAGTTTAAACGTTCGCGCCCCGAACACTGAAGCTTTCTTT
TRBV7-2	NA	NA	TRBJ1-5	CASSFGGAQRAQHF	TGTGCCAGCAGCTTTGGGGGGGCCCAACGAGCCCAGCATTTT
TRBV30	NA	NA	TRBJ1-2	CAWSVPGTGYTF	TGTGCCTGGAGTGTACCCGGGACTGGCTACACCTTC
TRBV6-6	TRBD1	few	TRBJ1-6	CASSYSGGNSPLHF	TGTGCCAGCAGTTACTCAGGGGGCAATTCACCCCTCCACTTT
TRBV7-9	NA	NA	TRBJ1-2	CASSSRGGRGYTF	TGTGCCAGCAGCTCTAGGGGGGGCCGCGGCTACACCTTC
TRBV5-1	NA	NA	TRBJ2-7	CASSLVRRDYEQYF	TGCGCCAGCAGCTTGGTTCGGCGGGATTACGAGCAGTACTTC
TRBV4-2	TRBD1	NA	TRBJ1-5	CASSQTGETGQPQHF	TGTGCCAGCAGCCAGACAGGGGAAACGGGTCAGCCCCAGCATTTT
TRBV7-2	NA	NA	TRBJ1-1	CASSPTPVAATEAFF	TGTGCCAGCAGCCCCACTCCAGTGGCAGCTACTGAAGCTTTCTTT
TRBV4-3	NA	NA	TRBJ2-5	CASSRNSGAGQTQYF	TGCGCCAGCAGCCGCAATTCAGGGGCCGGGCAGACCCAGTACTTC
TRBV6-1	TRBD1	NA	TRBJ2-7	CACGQGYWGYEQYF	TGTGCCTGCGGACAGGGTTACTGGGGATACGAGCAGTACTTC
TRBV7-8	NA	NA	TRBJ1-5	CASSQTYSNQPQHF	TGTGCCAGCAGCCAGACCTATAGCAATCAGCCCCAGCATTTT
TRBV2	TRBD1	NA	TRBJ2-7	CASSSGRGRLEQYF	TGTGCCAGCAGTTCGGGCAGGGGGCGACTCGAGCAGTACTTC
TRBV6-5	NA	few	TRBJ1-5	CASSYRSALPQPQHF	TGTGCCAGCAGTTACCGATCCGCTCTACCACAGCCCCAGCATTTT
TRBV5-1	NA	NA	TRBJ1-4	CASSLGPTTNEKLFF	TGCGCCAGCAGCTTGGGGCCGACAACTAATGAAAAACTGTTTTTT
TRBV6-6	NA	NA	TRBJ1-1	CASSYSTRVYTEAFF	TGTGCCAGCAGTTACTCGACGAGGGTGTATACTGAAGCTTTCTTT
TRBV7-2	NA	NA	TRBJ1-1	CASSLAPSRGINTEAFF	TGTGCCAGCAGCTTAGCGCCCTCACGGGGGATTAACACTGAAGCTTTCTTT
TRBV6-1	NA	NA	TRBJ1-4	CASSSAGATNEKLFF	TGTGCCAGCAGTTCGGCGGGTGCAACTAATGAAAAACTGTTTTTT
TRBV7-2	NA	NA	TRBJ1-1	CASRRVGVDTEAFF	TGTGCCAGCAGACGTGTGGGGGTGGACACTGAAGCTTTCTTT
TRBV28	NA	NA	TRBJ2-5	CASSPKTGRETQYF	TGTGCCAGCAGTCCGAAGACAGGGAGGGAGACCCAGTACTTC
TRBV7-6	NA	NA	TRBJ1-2	CASSLGGYGYTF	TGTGCCAGCAGCTTAGGGGGGTATGGCTACACCTTC
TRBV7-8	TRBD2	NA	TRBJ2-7	CASSPSSHSGITYEQYF	TGTGCCAGCAGCCCGAGCAGCCACAGCGGGATTACCTACGAGCAGTACTTC